Following are 21 T cell receptor beta chains from one sample sequenced in a study of shared clonotypes between healthy human individuals. The data were produced by immunoSEQ multiplex PCR, yet TCRdb's version contains in-frame clones alone and is incomplete. The table has over 300,000 clones, around 86% seen once. The sample consisted of memory CD8+ T cells sorted from blood. Subset specified: CD45RO+ cells pooled with CCR7-negative TemRA cells. Receptors were obtained from a young man in good health.

This clone was counted a single time. J is TRBJ2-1 and V is TRBV14; TRBD2 agrees at 10 bases. Germline CDR1 reads SGHDN; CDR2 reads FVKESK. The CDR3 has 16 amino acids. The V segment lost 7 bases and the J segment 9 bases; nucleotides outside the gene matches: 15. CDR3 coding DNA: TGTGCCAGCAATTCCCTTTCTAGCGGGAGTCAAGGTGAGCAGTTCTTC. Translating gives CASNSLSSGSQGEQFF. Full variable domain (remainder filled in from reference TRBV14 and TRBJ2-1): EAGVTQFPSHSVIEKGQTVTLRCDPISGHDNLYWYRRVMGKEIKFLLHFVKESKQDESGMPNNRFLAERTGGTYSTLKVQPAELEDSGVYFCASNSLSSGSQGEQFFGPGTRLTVL.

The chain carries TRBV27 and TRBJ2-7; 8 bases are shared with TRBD2. The CDR3 has 15 amino acids. V lost 4 bases to trimming and J lost 3 bases; unmatched junction nucleotides: 8. Germline lookup yields CDR1 MNHEY and CDR2 SMNVEV (reference sequence). This chain's CDR3 is CASSSLSGMLYEQYF. Written as DNA, the CDR3 is TGTGCCAGCAGTTCGCTTAGCGGGATGCTCTACGAGCAGTACTTC.

The chain joins TRBV13 to TRBJ1-6; D gene unclear. The germline CDR1 and CDR2 sequences are PRHDT and FYEKMQ (reference sequence). V dropped 1 base and J dropped 9 bases, with 4 bases sitting between them. This CDR3 is 12 amino acids long. The CDR3 loop is CASSLERSPLHF. CDR3 coding DNA: TGTGCCAGCAGCTTAGAGCGTTCACCCCTCCACTTT.

The rearrangement links TRBV5-1 to TRBJ2-3; D is ambiguous. V was pared by 3 bases and J by 1 base, with 9 bases between. Germline V CDR1 and CDR2: SGHRS, YFSETQ. CDR3 length equals 14 residues. The CDR3 is CASSSNGRTDTQYF. CDR3 bases: TGCGCCAGCAGCTCGAACGGACGCACAGATACGCAGTATTTT. Combining the CDR3 with reference TRBV5-1 and TRBJ2-3 gives the whole variable domain KAGVTQTPRYLIKTRGQQVTLSCSPISGHRSVSWYQQTPGQGLQFLFEYFSETQRNKGNFPGRFSGRQFSNSRSEMNVSTLELGDSALYLCASSSNGRTDTQYFGPGTRLTVL.

The J gene is TRBJ2-7, the V gene TRBV27; 15 bases line up with TRBD2. The CDR3 extends over 17 amino acids. From germline, CDR1 is MNHEY and CDR2 SMNVEV (reference sequence). V gave up 5 bases and J gave up 5 bases; unmatched junction bases: 10. The CDR3 DNA sequence: TGTGCCAGCAGTCATCCCGGGACTAGCGGGAGGATCCACGAGCAGTACTTC. The encoded protein is CASSHPGTSGRIHEQYF.

CDR3 sequence reads: CASSSGQASLQYF. The DNA of the CDR3 is TGTGCCAGCAGTTCGGGACAGGCGTCCCTTCAGTACTTC. This sequence joins TRBV6-6 and TRBJ2-4, with 8 bases lining up with TRBD1. The length of the CDR3 is 13 residues. Germline CDR1 and CDR2: MNHNY and SVGAGI (reference sequence). The V gene end was trimmed by 4 bases and the J gene end by 11 bases; junction bases not matched to a gene: 7.

This chain uses TRBV4-1 with TRBJ2-1; perhaps TRBD1 as D (5 bases). The V gene's germline CDR1 is MGHRA and CDR2 YSYEKL. The ends were cut back, 4 bases at V and 4 bases at J, with 14 bases in the middle. CDR3 length: 15 amino acids. CDR3 region: CASSLRQSYYNEQFF. DNA of the CDR3: TGCGCCAGCAGCCTACGACAGTCCTATTACAATGAGCAGTTCTTC.

This clone was counted once. The chain joins TRBV28 to TRBJ1-1; no reliable D call. Germline V gives CDR1 MDHEN, CDR2 SYDVKM. V was clipped by 7 bases and J by 4 bases, with 7 bases between them. The CDR3 contains 11 residues. The CDR3 protein is CASNRGTEAFF. The CDR3 DNA sequence: TGTGCCAGCAATAGAGGCACTGAAGCTTTCTTT.

This clone was recorded once. The chain recombines TRBV15 with TRBJ2-2; possibly TRBD2 for D (5 bases). This CDR3 comprises 12 residues. With 5 bases removed from V and 8 bases from J, the gap between germline ends came to 9 bases. The V gene's germline CDR1 is LNHNV and CDR2 YYDKDF (reference sequence). The CDR3 loop is CATSHGEGELFF. In nucleotides, the CDR3 is TGTGCCACCAGCCACGGGGAGGGGGAGCTGTTTTTT.

The chain uses TRBV11-2 and TRBJ2-1; D remains ambiguous. From germline, CDR1 is SGHAT and CDR2 FQNNGV. Trimming pared 3 bases from V and 5 bases from J, leaving 5 bases between. The CDR3 is made up of 12 amino acids. The CDR3 is CASSFSNNEQFF. CDR3 DNA: TGTGCCAGCAGCTTCTCTAACAATGAGCAGTTCTTC.

The J gene is TRBJ1-2, the V gene TRBV27, with 9 bases fitting TRBD1. The trim removed 7 bases at V and 8 bases at J, leaving 11 bases unmatched. The CDR3 totals 14 residues. Germline CDR1 is MNHEY and CDR2 is SMNVEV (reference sequence). In nucleotides, the CDR3 is TGTGCCAGCACCCAGACAGGGGGTATGAGCGGCTACACCTTC. Its protein product is CASTQTGGMSGYTF.

CDR3 in amino acids: CASSHLTGNTIYF. In nucleotides, the CDR3 is TGTGCCAGCAGCCACTTAACCGGAAACACCATATATTTT. V gene TRBV28 combines with J gene TRBJ1-3, with unresolved D. V gave up 6 bases and J gave up 4 bases, with 10 bases separating them. Germline V gene data show CDR1 as MDHEN and CDR2 as SYDVKM. The CDR3 contains 13 residues.

The chain links TRBV29-1 to TRBJ1-1; D is undetermined. The CDR3 has 12 residues. V lost 4 bases to trimming and J lost 1 base, with 7 bases between them. The germline V gene encodes CDR1 SQVTM and CDR2 ANQGSEA. CDR3 sequence (DNA): TGCAGCGTTGCTGGGCCGAACACTGAAGCTTTCTTT. Its translation is CSVAGPNTEAFF. Supplemented by reference TRBV29-1 and TRBJ1-1, the full variable domain reads SAVISQKPSRDICQRGTSLTIQCQVDSQVTMMFWYRQQPGQSLTLIATANQGSEATYESGFVIDKFPISRPNLTFSTLTVSNMSPEDSSIYLCSVAGPNTEAFFGQGTRLTVV.

The chain couples TRBV7-2 to TRBJ2-3; TRBD2 matches at 8 bases. The CDR3 is made up of 14 amino acids. Unmatched junction bases numbered 3, after V lost 4 bases and J lost 3 bases. Germline assignment: CDR1 SGHTA and CDR2 FQGNSA. CDR3 sequence: CASSSGLGTDTQYF. In DNA form, the CDR3 reads TGTGCCAGCAGCTCGGGACTAGGAACAGATACGCAGTATTTT. The full variable domain, completed using reference TRBV7-2 and TRBJ2-3, is GAGVSQSPSNKVTEKGKDVELRCDPISGHTALYWYRQSLGQGLEFLIYFQGNSAPDKSGLPSDRFSAERTGGSVSTLTIQRTQQEDSAVYLCASSSGLGTDTQYFGPGTRLTVL.

J is TRBJ1-1 and V is TRBV5-1, with 10 bases aligning to TRBD1. Trimming at V came to 2 bases and at J to 7 bases, leaving 5 bases not matched to a gene. The CDR3 is 14 residues long. CDR1 and CDR2 (germline): SGHRS, YFSETQ. The CDR3 sequence: CASSFDRGLGEAFF. The CDR3 nucleotides are TGCGCCAGCAGCTTCGACAGGGGGCTTGGTGAAGCTTTCTTT. Full variable domain (remainder filled in from reference TRBV5-1 and TRBJ1-1): KAGVTQTPRYLIKTRGQQVTLSCSPISGHRSVSWYQQTPGQGLQFLFEYFSETQRNKGNFPGRFSGRQFSNSRSEMNVSTLELGDSALYLCASSFDRGLGEAFFGQGTRLTVV.

The CDR3 protein is CASSVSWEGENTGELFF. The CDR3, as DNA: TGTGCCAGCAGCGTCTCGTGGGAAGGGGAGAACACCGGGGAGCTGTTTTTT. The V gene is TRBV9, the J gene TRBJ2-2, with D possibly matching TRBD1 (5 bases). The V end was cut by 2 bases, the J end by 1 base, with 15 bases between. The germline V gene has CDR1 SGDLS and CDR2 YYNGEE. The CDR3 contains 17 residues.

In the case of this clone: Since a much larger clone is just one base distant, this may be a read error. The V gene is TRBV5-1, the J gene TRBJ2-5, with D uncertain. The J call may be in error: the DNA end matches TRBJ2-7 better. The CDR3 has 11 residues. CDR1 is SGHRS, CDR2 YFSETQ, per germline. CDR3 sequence: CASSLGYEQYF. The DNA of the CDR3 is TGCGCCAGCAGCTTGGGGTACGAGCAGTACTTC.

The chain combines TRBV28 with TRBJ1-1; 9 nucleotides agree with TRBD1. The germline V gene encodes CDR1 MDHEN and CDR2 SYDVKM. V gave up 5 bases and J gave up 3 bases; unmatched junction bases: 7. This CDR3 is built from 15 residues. CDR3 bases: TGTGCCAGCAGTCCACGGACAGGGGCCGACACTGAAGCTTTCTTT. It is translated as CASSPRTGADTEAFF.

The V and J genes are TRBV7-9 and TRBJ1-2; 8 bases agree with TRBD1. The ends lost 5 bases at V and 6 bases at J; junction bases unmatched: 14. Germline V gives CDR1 SEHNR, CDR2 FQNEAQ (reference sequence). This CDR3 is built from 16 residues. The CDR3 loop reads CASSLQRGQVGDGYTF. Here the CDR3 DNA reads TGTGCCAGCAGCCTACAAAGGGGACAGGTGGGCGATGGCTACACCTTC.

This chain links TRBV4-1 with TRBJ1-1, with 9 bases that match TRBD1. The CDR3 extends over 18 amino acids. The trim removed 0 bases at V and 0 bases at J, leaving 8 bases unmatched. CDR1 and CDR2 (germline): MGHRA, YSYEKL. The CDR3 is CASSQESGTGFLNTEAFF. CDR3 in DNA: TGCGCCAGCAGCCAAGAGTCCGGGACAGGGTTTTTGAACACTGAAGCTTTCTTT.

This chain's CDR3 is CAISESWEGGQETQYF. As DNA, the CDR3 is TGTGCCATCAGTGAGTCATGGGAAGGGGGCCAAGAGACCCAGTACTTC. The rearrangement uses TRBV10-3 and TRBJ2-5; possible D gene TRBD1, 6 bases. CDR3 size: 16 residues. Germline V gene sequence: CDR1 ENHRY, CDR2 SYGVKD. Trimming removed 0 bases from V and 1 base from J, with 12 bases in between.